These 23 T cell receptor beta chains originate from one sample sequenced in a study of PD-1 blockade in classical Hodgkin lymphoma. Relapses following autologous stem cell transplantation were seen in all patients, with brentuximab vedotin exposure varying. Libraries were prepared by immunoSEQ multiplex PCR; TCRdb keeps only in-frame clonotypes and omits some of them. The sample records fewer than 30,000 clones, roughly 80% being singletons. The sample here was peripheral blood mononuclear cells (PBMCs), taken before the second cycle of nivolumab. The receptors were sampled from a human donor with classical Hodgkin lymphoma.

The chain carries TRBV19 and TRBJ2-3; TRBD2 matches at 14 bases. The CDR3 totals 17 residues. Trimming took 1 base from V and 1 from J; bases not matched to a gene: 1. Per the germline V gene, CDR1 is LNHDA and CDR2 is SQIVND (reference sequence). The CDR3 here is CASSIGGLAGGTDTQYF. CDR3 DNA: TGTGCCAGTAGTATAGGGGGACTAGCGGGGGGCACAGATACGCAGTATTTT.

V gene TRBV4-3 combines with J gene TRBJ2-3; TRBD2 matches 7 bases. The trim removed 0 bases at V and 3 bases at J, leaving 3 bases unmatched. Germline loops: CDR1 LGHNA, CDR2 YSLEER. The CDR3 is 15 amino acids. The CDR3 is CASSQDWGGTDTQYF. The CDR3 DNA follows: TGCGCCAGCAGCCAAGATTGGGGGGGAACAGATACGCAGTATTTT.

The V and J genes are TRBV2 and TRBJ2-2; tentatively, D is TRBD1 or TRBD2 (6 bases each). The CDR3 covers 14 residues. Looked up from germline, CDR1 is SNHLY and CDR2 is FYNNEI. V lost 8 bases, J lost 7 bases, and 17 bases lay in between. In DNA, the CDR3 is TGTGCCAGCGGGGGGCGGGACGCAGGCGGGGAGCTGTTTTTT. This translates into CASGGRDAGGELFF. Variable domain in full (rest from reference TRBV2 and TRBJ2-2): EPEVTQTPSHQVTQMGQEVILRCVPISNHLYFYWYRQILGQKVEFLVSFYNNEISEKSEIFDDQFSVERPDGSNFTLKIRSTKLEDSAMYFCASGGRDAGGELFFGEGSRLTVL.

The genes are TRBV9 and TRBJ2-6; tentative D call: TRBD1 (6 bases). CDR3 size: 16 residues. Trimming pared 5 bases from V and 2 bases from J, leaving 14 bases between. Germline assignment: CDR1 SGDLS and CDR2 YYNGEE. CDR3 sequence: CASSPDGQPGANVLTF. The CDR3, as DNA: TGTGCCAGCAGTCCCGACGGACAGCCTGGGGCCAACGTCCTGACTTTC.

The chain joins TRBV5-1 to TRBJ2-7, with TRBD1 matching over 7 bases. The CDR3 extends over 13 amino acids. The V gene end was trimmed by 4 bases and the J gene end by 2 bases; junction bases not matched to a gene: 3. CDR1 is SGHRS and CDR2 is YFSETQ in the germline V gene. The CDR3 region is CASSRQGPYEQYF. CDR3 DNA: TGCGCCAGCAGCCGACAGGGACCCTACGAGCAGTACTTC. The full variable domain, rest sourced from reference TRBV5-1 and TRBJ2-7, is KAGVTQTPRYLIKTRGQQVTLSCSPISGHRSVSWYQQTPGQGLQFLFEYFSETQRNKGNFPGRFSGRQFSNSRSEMNVSTLELGDSALYLCASSRQGPYEQYFGPGTRLTVT.

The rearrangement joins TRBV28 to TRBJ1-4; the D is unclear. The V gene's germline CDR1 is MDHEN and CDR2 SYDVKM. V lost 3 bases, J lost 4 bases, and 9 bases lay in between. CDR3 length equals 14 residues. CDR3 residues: CASSLKEYNEKLFF. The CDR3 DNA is TGTGCCAGCAGTTTGAAGGAGTATAATGAAAAACTGTTTTTT.

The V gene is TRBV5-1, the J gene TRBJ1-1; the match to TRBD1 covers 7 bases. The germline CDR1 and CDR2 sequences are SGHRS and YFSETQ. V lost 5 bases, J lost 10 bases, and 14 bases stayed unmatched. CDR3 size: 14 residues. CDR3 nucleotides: TGCGCCAGCAGATGGGCGGGACAGTCAGATGGAGCTTTCTTT. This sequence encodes CASRWAGQSDGAFF.

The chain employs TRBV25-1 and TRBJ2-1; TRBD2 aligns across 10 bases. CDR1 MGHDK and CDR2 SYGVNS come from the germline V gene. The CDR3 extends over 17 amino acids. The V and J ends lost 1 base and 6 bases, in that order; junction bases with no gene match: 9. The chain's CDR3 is CASSELMGSSGSNEQFF. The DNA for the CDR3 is TGTGCCAGCAGTGAATTAATGGGGTCTAGCGGGAGCAATGAGCAGTTCTTC.

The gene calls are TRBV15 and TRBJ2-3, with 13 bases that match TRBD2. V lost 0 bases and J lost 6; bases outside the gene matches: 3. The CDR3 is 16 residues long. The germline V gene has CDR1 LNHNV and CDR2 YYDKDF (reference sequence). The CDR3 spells CATSREGLAGVDTQYF. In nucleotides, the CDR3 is TGTGCCACCAGCAGAGAAGGACTAGCGGGGGTGGATACGCAGTATTTT.

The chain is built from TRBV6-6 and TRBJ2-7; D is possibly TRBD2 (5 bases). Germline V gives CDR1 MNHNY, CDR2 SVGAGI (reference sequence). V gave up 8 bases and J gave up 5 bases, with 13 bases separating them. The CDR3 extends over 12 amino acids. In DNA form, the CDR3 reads TGTGCCAGCGGACGAGGGAACCACGAGCAGTACTTC. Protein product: CASGRGNHEQYF.

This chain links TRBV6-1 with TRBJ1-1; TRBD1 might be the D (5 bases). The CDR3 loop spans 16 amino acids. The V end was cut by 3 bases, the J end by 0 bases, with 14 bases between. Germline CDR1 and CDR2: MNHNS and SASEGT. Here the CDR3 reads CASSDGGRTMNTEAFF. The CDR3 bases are TGTGCCAGCAGTGATGGGGGACGGACCATGAACACTGAAGCTTTCTTT.

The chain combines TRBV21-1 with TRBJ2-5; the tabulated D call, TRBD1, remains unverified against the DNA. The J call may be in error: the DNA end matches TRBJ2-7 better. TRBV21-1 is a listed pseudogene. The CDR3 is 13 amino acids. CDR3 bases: TGTGCCAGCAGCAGCCGGGACAGCTACGAGCAGTACTTC. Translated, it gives CASSSRDSYEQYF.

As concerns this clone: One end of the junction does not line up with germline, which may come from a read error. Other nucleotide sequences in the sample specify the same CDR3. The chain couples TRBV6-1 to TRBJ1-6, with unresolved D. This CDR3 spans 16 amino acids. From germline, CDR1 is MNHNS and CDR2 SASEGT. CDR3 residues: CASSEVGSSYNSPLHF. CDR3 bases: TGCGCCAGCAGTGAAGTGGGAAGCTCCTATAATTCACCCCTCCACTTT.

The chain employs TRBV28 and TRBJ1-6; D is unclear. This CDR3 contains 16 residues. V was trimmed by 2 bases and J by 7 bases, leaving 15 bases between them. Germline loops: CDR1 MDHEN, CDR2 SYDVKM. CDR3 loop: CASSLMAALTNSPLHF. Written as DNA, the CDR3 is TGTGCCAGCAGTTTAATGGCTGCACTAACCAATTCACCCCTCCACTTT.

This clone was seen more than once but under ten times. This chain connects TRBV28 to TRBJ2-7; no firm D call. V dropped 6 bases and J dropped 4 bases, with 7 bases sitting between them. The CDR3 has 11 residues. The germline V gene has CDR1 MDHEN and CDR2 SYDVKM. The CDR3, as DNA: TGTGCCAGCAGAGAAATGTACGAGCAGTACTTC. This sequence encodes CASREMYEQYF.

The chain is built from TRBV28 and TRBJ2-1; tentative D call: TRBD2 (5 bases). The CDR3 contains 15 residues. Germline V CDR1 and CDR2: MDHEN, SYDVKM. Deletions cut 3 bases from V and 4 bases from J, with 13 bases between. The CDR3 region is CASSFKGGGYNEQFF. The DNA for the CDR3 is TGTGCCAGCAGTTTTAAGGGCGGAGGTTACAATGAGCAGTTCTTC.

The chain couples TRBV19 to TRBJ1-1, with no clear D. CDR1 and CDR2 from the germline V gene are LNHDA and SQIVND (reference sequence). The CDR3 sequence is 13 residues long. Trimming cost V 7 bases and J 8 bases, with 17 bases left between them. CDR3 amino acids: CASTAGRDGEAFF. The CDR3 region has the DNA TGTGCCAGTACCGCTGGACGTGACGGGGAAGCTTTCTTT.

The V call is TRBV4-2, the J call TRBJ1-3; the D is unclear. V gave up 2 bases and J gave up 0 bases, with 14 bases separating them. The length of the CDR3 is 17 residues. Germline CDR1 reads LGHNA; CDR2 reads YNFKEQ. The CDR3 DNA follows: TGTGCCAGCAGCCAAATCGATGGAGGGAGCTCTGGAAACACCATATATTTT. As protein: CASSQIDGGSSGNTIYF.

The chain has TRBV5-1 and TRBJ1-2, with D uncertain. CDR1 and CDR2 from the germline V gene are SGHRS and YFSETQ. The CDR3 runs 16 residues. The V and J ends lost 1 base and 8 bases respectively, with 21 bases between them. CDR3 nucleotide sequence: TGCGCCAGCAGCTTGAACCGCCATCCTTCTACGGGAGGCTACACCTTC. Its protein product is CASSLNRHPSTGGYTF.

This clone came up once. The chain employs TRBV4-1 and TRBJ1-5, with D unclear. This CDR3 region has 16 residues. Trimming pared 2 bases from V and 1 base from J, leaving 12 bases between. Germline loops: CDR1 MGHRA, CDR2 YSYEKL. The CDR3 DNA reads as TGCGCCAGCAGCCAACCTTGGGTAGGCAGCAATCAGCCCCAGCATTTT. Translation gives CASSQPWVGSNQPQHF.

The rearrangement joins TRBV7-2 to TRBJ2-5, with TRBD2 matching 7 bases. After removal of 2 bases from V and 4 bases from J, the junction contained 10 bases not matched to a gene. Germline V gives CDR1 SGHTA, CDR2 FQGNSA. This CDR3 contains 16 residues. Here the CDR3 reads CASSLLAALGRETQYF. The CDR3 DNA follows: TGTGCCAGCAGCTTACTAGCGGCTCTCGGGAGAGAGACCCAGTACTTC.

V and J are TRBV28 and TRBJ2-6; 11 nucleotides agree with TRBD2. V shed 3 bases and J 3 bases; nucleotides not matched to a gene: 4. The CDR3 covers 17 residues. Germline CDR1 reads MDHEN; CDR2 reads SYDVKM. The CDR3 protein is CASSFTSGSYGANVLTF. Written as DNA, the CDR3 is TGTGCCAGCAGTTTCACTAGCGGGAGCTATGGGGCCAACGTCCTGACTTTC.

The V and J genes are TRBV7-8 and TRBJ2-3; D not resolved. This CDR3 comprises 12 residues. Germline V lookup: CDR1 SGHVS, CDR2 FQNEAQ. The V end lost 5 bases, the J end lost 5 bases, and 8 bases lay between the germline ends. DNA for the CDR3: TGTGCCAGCAGCATGCTCAGAGATACGCAGTATTTT. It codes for CASSMLRDTQYF.